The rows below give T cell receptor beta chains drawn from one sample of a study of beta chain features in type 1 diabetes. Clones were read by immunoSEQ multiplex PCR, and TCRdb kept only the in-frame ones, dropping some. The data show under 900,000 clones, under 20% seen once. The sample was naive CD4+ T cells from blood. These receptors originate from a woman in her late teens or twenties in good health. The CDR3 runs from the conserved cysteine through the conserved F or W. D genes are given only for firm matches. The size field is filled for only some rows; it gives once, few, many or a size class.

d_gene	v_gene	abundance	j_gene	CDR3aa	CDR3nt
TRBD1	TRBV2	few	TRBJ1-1	CASTLHRGGTEAFF	TGTGCCAGCACCCTACACAGGGGGGGAACTGAAGCTTTCTTT
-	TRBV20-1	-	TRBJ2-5	CSARSPQYF	TGCAGTGCTAGGTCACCCCAGTACTTC
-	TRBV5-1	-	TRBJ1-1	CASSLDPGGYLEAFF	TGCGCCAGCAGCTTGGATCCCGGGGGCTACCTTGAAGCTTTCTTT
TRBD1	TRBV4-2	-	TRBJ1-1	CASSQLVRGRRGTEAFF	TGTGCCAGCAGCCAATTGGTCAGGGGGCGGAGGGGCACTGAAGCTTTCTTT
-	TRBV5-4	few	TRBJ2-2	CASSASGTNTGELFF	TGTGCCAGCAGCGCCTCCGGGACGAACACCGGGGAGCTGTTTTTT
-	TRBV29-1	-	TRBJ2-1	CSVEGGAKYNEQFF	TGCAGCGTTGAAGGGGGGGCCAAATACAATGAGCAGTTCTTC
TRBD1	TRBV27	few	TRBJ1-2	CASSLSGQGARQSTSGGYTF	TGTGCCAGCAGTTTATCGGGACAGGGGGCGAGACAGTCAACCTCGGGTGGCTACACCTTC
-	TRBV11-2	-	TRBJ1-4	CASSLPNGEKLFF	TGTGCCAGCAGCCTCCCAAATGGTGAAAAACTGTTTTTT
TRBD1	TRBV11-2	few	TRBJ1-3	CASSSNRGVGNTIYF	TGTGCCAGCAGCTCGAACAGGGGAGTCGGAAACACCATATATTTT
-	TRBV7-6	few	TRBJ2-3	CASSLAARGDTQYF	TGTGCCAGCAGCTTAGCGGCCCGCGGCGATACGCAGTATTTT
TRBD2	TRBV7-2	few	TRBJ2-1	CASSLAGTSAYNEQFF	TGTGCCAGCAGCTTAGCGGGGACTAGCGCTTACAATGAGCAGTTCTTC
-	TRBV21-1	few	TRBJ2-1	CASSPPRDRVGNEQFF	TGTGCCAGCAGCCCCCCCCGGGACAGGGTTGGCAATGAGCAGTTCTTC
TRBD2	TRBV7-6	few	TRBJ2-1	CASSPDLAGESEQFF	TGTGCCAGCAGTCCAGACTTAGCGGGAGAGAGTGAGCAGTTCTTC
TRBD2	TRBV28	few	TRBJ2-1	CASVRAGGYNEQFF	TGTGCCAGCGTCCGAGCGGGAGGTTACAATGAGCAGTTCTTC
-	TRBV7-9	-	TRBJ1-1	CASSKEGTLNTEAFF	TGTGCCAGCAGCAAAGAGGGGACACTGAACACTGAAGCTTTCTTT
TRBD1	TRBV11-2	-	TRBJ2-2	CASSLRTGVTGELFF	TGTGCCAGCAGCTTGCGGACAGGGGTTACCGGGGAGCTGTTTTTT
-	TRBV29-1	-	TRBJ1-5	CSVAVSGSRDQPQHF	TGCAGCGTTGCAGTCTCAGGCAGCCGAGATCAGCCCCAGCATTTT
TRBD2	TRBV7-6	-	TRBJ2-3	CASSSRLAADRDTQYF	TGTGCCAGCAGCTCGAGACTAGCGGCGGACCGGGATACGCAGTATTTT
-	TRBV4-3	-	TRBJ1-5	CASSQDREQPQHF	TGCGCCAGCAGCCAAGACCGGGAACAGCCCCAGCATTTT
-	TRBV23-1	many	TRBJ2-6	CASSRGFASPSGANVLTF	TGCGCCAGCAGTCGAGGGTTCGCATCCCCCTCTGGGGCCAACGTCCTGACTTTC
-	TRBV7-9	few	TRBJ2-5	CASSLTETQYF	TGTGCCAGCAGCTTAACCGAGACCCAGTACTTC
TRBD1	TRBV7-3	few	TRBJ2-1	CASSSYLLGQAFNEQFF	TGTGCCAGCAGCTCGTACCTGTTGGGACAGGCGTTCAATGAGCAGTTCTTC
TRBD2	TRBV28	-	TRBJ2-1	CASSLAGGYNEQFF	TGTGCCAGCAGTCTAGCGGGAGGTTACAATGAGCAGTTCTTC
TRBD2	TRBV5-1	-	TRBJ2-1	CASSPLIAGASYNEQFF	TGCGCCAGCAGCCCGCTTATAGCGGGAGCCTCCTACAATGAGCAGTTCTTC
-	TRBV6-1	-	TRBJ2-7	CASSSLAYSYEQYF	TGTGCCAGCAGTTCTCTAGCGTACTCCTACGAGCAGTACTTC
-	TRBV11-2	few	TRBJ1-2	CASSLRGSDGYTF	TGTGCCAGCAGCTTAAGGGGTAGTGATGGCTACACCTTC
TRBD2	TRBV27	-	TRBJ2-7	CASSRGLAGSYEQYF	TGTGCCAGCAGCCGGGGACTAGCGGGCTCCTACGAGCAGTACTTC
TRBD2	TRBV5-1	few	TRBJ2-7	CASSLGLAGTHEQYF	TGCGCCAGCAGCTTAGGACTAGCGGGGACCCACGAGCAGTACTTC
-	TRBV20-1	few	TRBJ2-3	CSEGLLDTQYF	TGCAGTGAGGGCCTATTAGATACGCAGTATTTT
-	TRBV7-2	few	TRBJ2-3	CASSFSLAVRTDTQYF	TGTGCCAGCAGCTTCTCCCTGGCTGTCCGCACAGATACGCAGTATTTT
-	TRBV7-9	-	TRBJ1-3	CASSYVIVQGSNSGNTIYF	TGTGCCAGCAGCTATGTCATCGTACAGGGCTCTAACTCTGGAAACACCATATATTTT
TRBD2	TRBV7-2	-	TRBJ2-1	CASTWEGSSYNEQFF	TGTGCCAGCACCTGGGAGGGAAGCTCCTACAATGAGCAGTTCTTC
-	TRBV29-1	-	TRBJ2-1	CSVVLLSYSEQFF	TGCAGCGTTGTTCTTCTTTCCTACAGTGAGCAGTTCTTC
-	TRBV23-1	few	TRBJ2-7	CASSQRHQGGYEQYF	TGCGCCAGCAGTCAACGGCACCAGGGAGGCTACGAGCAGTACTTC
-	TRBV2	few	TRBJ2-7	CASRLGESSYEQYF	TGTGCCAGCCGACTGGGGGAAAGCTCCTACGAGCAGTACTTC
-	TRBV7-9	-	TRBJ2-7	CASSLVGQVYEQYF	TGTGCCAGCAGCTTAGTTGGACAAGTCTACGAGCAGTACTTC
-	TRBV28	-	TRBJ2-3	CASSFPGGLLTDTQYF	TGTGCCAGCAGTTTCCCCGGGGGCCTGCTCACAGATACGCAGTATTTT
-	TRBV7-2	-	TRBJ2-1	CASSLGSYNEQFF	TGTGCCAGCAGCTTAGGCTCCTACAATGAGCAGTTCTTC
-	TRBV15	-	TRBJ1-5	CATSRTVGSNQPQHF	TGTGCCACCAGCAGGACCGTCGGAAGCAATCAGCCCCAGCATTTT
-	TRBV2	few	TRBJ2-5	CASSSRGLGETQYF	TGTGCCAGCAGCTCCAGGGGCCTCGGTGAGACCCAGTACTTC
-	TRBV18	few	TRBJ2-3	CASSPPPRSADTQYF	TGTGCCAGCTCACCACCTCCCAGGTCGGCGGATACGCAGTATTTT
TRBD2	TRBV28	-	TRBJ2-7	CASSSGTSGLKQYF	TGTGCCAGCAGTTCCGGGACTAGCGGTTTAAAGCAGTACTTC
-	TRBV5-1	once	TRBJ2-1	CASSLQTGLSGNEQFF	TGCGCCAGCAGCTTGCAGACGGGGCTCTCGGGAAATGAGCAGTTCTTC
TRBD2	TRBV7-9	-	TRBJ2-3	CASSLDAGGGTDTQYF	TGTGCCAGCAGCTTAGATGCGGGAGGTGGCACAGATACGCAGTATTTT
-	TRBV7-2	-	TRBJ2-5	CASSLQQETQYF	TGTGCCAGCAGCTTACAACAAGAGACCCAGTACTTC
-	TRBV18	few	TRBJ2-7	CASSPPDSYEQYF	TGTGCCAGCTCACCGCCGGACAGTTACGAGCAGTACTTC
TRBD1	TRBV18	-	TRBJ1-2	CASSEGAANYGYTF	TGTGCCAGCTCAGAGGGGGCGGCTAACTATGGCTACACCTTC
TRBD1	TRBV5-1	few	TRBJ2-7	CASSRSGQGLSEQYF	TGCGCCAGCAGCAGGTCGGGACAGGGTTTGTCTGAGCAGTACTTC
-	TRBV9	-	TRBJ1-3	CASSVAGGGSGNTIYF	TGTGCCAGCAGCGTAGCGGGGGGTGGCTCTGGAAACACCATATATTTT
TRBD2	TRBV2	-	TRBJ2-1	CASMTGGSLNVAYNEQFF	TGTGCCAGCATGACGGGAGGAAGTCTAAACGTCGCCTACAATGAGCAGTTCTTC
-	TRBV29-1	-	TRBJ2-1	CSVEGRASRSYNEQFF	TGCAGCGTTGAGGGCCGGGCGAGCCGCTCCTACAATGAGCAGTTCTTC
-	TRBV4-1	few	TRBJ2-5	CASSPYYAVLRQETQYF	TGCGCCAGCAGCCCCTACTATGCGGTACTACGCCAAGAGACCCAGTACTTC
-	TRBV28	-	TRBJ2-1	CASSDLMLAQFF	TGTGCCAGCAGTGACTTAATGCTAGCGCAGTTCTTC
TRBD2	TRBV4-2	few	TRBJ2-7	CASSTGTSSYEQYF	TGTGCCAGCAGCACCGGGACTAGCTCCTACGAGCAGTACTTC
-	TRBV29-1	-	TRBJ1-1	CSVVLRIVNTEAFF	TGCAGCGTTGTTCTTCGGATAGTGAACACTGAAGCTTTCTTT
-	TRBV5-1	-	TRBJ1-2	CASSFTGRAYGYTF	TGCGCCAGCAGCTTCACCGGACGGGCCTATGGCTACACCTTC